The source of this T cell receptor (beta chain) is a study of monozygotic twins with inflammatory bowel disease. About this clonotype: The antigen remains unidentified.

After re-calling the 5' RACE reads, TCRdb lists one entry per CDR3 protein, DNA absent. The sample holds approximately 420,000 distinct CDR3 sequences. The CDR3 sequence is 14 residues long. Whole-study results and caveats: TCRbeta inverse Simpson diversity was decreased in IBD patients versus healthy co-twins. People with IBD had fewer clonotypes in common with others than healthy twins did, especially with disease activity. Different subtypes (of T cells) could not be told apart from one another.

The chain recombines TRBV12-3 or TRBV12-4 with TRBJ2-5. The receptor's source is a human donor with ulcerative colitis or Crohn's disease, or a healthy co-twin of an affected twin (not recorded which). Sample: blood. The CDR3 sequence is CASSLDGVGETQYF.